This T cell receptor (beta chain) derives from a study of T-cell reconstitution after alpha-beta-depleted transplantation in children. Molecular barcoding with unique molecular identifiers was used for the TCRbeta library. TCRdb re-called the PCR reads with MiXCR, one entry per CDR3 protein. The sample shows about 440,000 distinct CDR3 sequences, 43% of them seen only once. Study-level findings and limits: It was newly produced T cells that mostly accounted for T-cell counts and diversity one year after transplant. At day 60, the high TCRbeta diversity found in some patients originated from recipient T cells and thymic progenitors that had survived.

The CDR3 extends over 12 amino acids. V was shortened by 5 bases and J by 5 bases, with 8 bases between the two germline ends. CDR1 and CDR2 from the germline V gene are SGHAT and FQNNGV. Concerning this clonotype: Its antigen is not known.

V is TRBV11-2 and J is TRBJ2-3; no clear D. The sample here was PBMCs, taken before TCRalphabeta/CD19-depleted stem cell transplant. The receptor comes from a girl aged 2 to 9 with aplastic anemia, due to receive a stem cell transplant. Here the CDR3 DNA reads TGTGCCAGCAGCGCAGCAGTAGATACGCAGTATTTT. Translating it yields CASSAAVDTQYF.